A single sample is the source of the 21 T cell receptor beta chains below, sequenced in a study of T-cell memory formation after mild COVID-19. TCRdb called the 5' RACE reads again in MiXCR, with one record for every CDR3 protein. The sample shows under 600,000 distinct CDR3 sequences, about 20% of them seen only once. The sample taken for sequencing was PBMCs or a T cell subset sorted from them (not recorded which). These receptors were collected from an adult woman who had mild COVID-19 (a few samples of this study predate the infection). Cell type and time point are not known.

The chain links TRBV6-1 to TRBJ1-1; no clear D. The germline CDR1 and CDR2 sequences are MNHNS and SASEGT. With 4 bases removed from V and 10 bases from J, the gap between germline ends came to 10 bases. The CDR3 loop spans 11 amino acids. CDR3 region: CASSVRFGAFF. Written as DNA, the CDR3 is TGTGCCAGCAGTGTGAGATTTGGAGCTTTCTTT.

V is TRBV12-3 or TRBV12-4 and J is TRBJ2-2; D call uncertain. CDR3 length: 13 residues. With 4 bases removed from V and 5 bases from J, the gap between germline ends came to 8 bases. The DNA of the CDR3 is TGTGCCAGCAGTTCATCGTATACCGGGGAGCTGTTTTTT. It is translated as CASSSSYTGELFF.

The chain joins TRBV19 to TRBJ1-5; tentative D call: TRBD1 (5 bases). Germline lookup yields CDR1 LNHDA and CDR2 SQIVND (reference sequence). The CDR3 is made up of 15 amino acids. V was cut by 5 bases and J by 6 bases, with 17 bases left in between. CDR3 nucleotide sequence: TGTGCCAGTAGTTCCGGGGGATGGGGCGGTCAGCCCCAGCATTTT. The encoded protein is CASSSGGWGGQPQHF. The full variable domain, its missing parts supplied by reference TRBV19 and TRBJ1-5, is DGGITQSPKYLFRKEGQNVTLSCEQNLNHDAMYWYRQDPGQGLRLIYYSQIVNDFQKGDIAEGYSVSREKKESFPLTVTSAQKNPTAFYLCASSSGGWGGQPQHFGDGTRLSIL.

This clonotype was counted a few times. This chain links TRBV2 with TRBJ2-1; maybe TRBD1 (6 bases). Trimming removed 4 bases from V and 8 bases from J, with 15 bases in between. Germline CDR1 reads SNHLY; CDR2 reads FYNNEI. This CDR3 is 14 amino acids long. The CDR3 loop is CASSAGVDGDEQFF. CDR3 bases: TGTGCCAGCAGTGCAGGGGTGGATGGCGATGAGCAGTTCTTC. Drawing the rest from reference TRBV2 and TRBJ2-1, the complete variable domain is EPEVTQTPSHQVTQMGQEVILRCVPISNHLYFYWYRQILGQKVEFLVSFYNNEISEKSEIFDDQFSVERPDGSNFTLKIRSTKLEDSAMYFCASSAGVDGDEQFFGPGTRLTVL.

CDR3 sequence: CASRKGQDSSYEQYF. As DNA, the CDR3 is TGTGCCAGCAGGAAAGGGCAGGACTCCTCCTACGAGCAGTACTTC. The chain couples TRBV12-3 or TRBV12-4 to TRBJ2-7; the D gene is possibly TRBD2 (5 bases). The CDR3 runs to 15 residues. V shed 6 bases and J shed 0 bases, with 15 bases lying between them.

The chain is built from TRBV12-3 or TRBV12-4 and TRBJ2-7, with 8 bases identical to TRBD2. This CDR3 is 13 amino acids long. Unmatched junction bases numbered 7, after V lost 7 bases and J lost 5 bases. CDR3 protein: CASTGLAGNEQYF. Here the CDR3 DNA reads TGTGCCAGCACGGGTCTAGCGGGTAACGAGCAGTACTTC.

In its sample, this clonotype was seen many times. This sequence joins TRBV29-1 and TRBJ2-2; the D gene is possibly TRBD2 (6 bases). Trimming stripped 0 bases from V and 6 bases from J, with 11 bases between. The CDR3 runs 14 residues. CDR1 and CDR2 from the germline V gene are SQVTM and ANQGSEA. The CDR3 here is CSVEDLRGSGELFF. In DNA, the CDR3 is TGCAGCGTTGAAGATCTCCGGGGGTCCGGGGAGCTGTTTTTT.

The rearrangement uses TRBV24-1 and TRBJ2-3; D is uncertain. The CDR3 loop spans 17 amino acids. Germline assignment: CDR1 KGHDR and CDR2 SFDVKD. V lost 3 bases to trimming and J lost 0 bases, with 15 bases between them. This CDR3 is CATSDPGGDSSTDTQYF. The CDR3 DNA is TGTGCCACCAGTGATCCCGGTGGGGATTCTAGCACAGATACGCAGTATTTT.

This clonotype was detected a few times. This chain connects TRBV7-6 to TRBJ1-3; 7 bases align to TRBD1. V shed 6 bases and J 7 bases; nucleotides not matched to a gene: 9. The CDR3 runs 14 residues. In germline, CDR1 is SGHVS, CDR2 FNYEAQ. CDR3 amino acids: CASRDDRVRNTIYF. The CDR3 region has the DNA TGTGCCAGCAGGGACGACAGGGTCAGGAACACCATATATTTT.

This clonotype was seen a few times. V is TRBV6-5 and J is TRBJ2-2, with unresolved D. The CDR3 loop spans 14 amino acids. Germline V gene data show CDR1 as MNHEY and CDR2 as SVGAGI. V was cut by 2 bases and J by 5 bases, with 9 bases left in between. The CDR3 DNA reads TGTGCCAGCAGTTACGGAAAGGGAACCGGGGAGCTGTTTTTT. Translated, it gives CASSYGKGTGELFF.

Only a few counts were recorded for this clonotype. This chain joins TRBV6-1 and TRBJ1-1; possibly TRBD1 for D (6 bases). The CDR3 sequence is 12 residues long. The germline gives CDR1 MNHNS, CDR2 SASEGT. Trimming took off 8 bases at V and 3 bases at J, with 10 bases between the two ends. CDR3 bases: TGTGCCAGCTGGAGGGGGTACACTGAAGCTTTCTTT. Amino acid sequence: CASWRGYTEAFF.

This clonotype was recorded a few times. This chain links TRBV25-1 with TRBJ2-1; weak D call: TRBD1 (6 bases). In germline, CDR1 is MGHDK, CDR2 SYGVNS. The CDR3 is made up of 12 amino acids. The V end was cut by 3 bases, the J end by 14 bases, with 14 bases between. The CDR3 bases are TGTGCCAGCAGTGACCCAGACAGGAGAGAGTTCTTC. Encoded protein: CASSDPDRREFF.

J is TRBJ2-1 and V is TRBV7-8, with D perhaps assigned TRBD1 or TRBD2 (5 bases each). The germline V and J ends were trimmed by 4 bases and 13 bases, with 11 bases remaining between them. The CDR3 loop spans 11 amino acids. CDR1 and CDR2 from the germline V gene are SGHVS and FQNEAQ. The DNA of the CDR3 is TGTGCCAGCAGCTACCGGGGCGGTCAGTTCTTC. It translates to CASSYRGGQFF.

V gene TRBV7-3 combines with J gene TRBJ2-3; possibly TRBD1 or TRBD2 for D (5 bases each). There are 15 residues in the CDR3. Germline lookup yields CDR1 SGHTA and CDR2 FQGTGA. Trimming stripped 4 bases from V and 4 bases from J, with 15 bases between. CDR3: CASSSLPLGADTQYF. The CDR3 DNA follows: TGTGCCAGCAGCTCCCTACCCCTGGGGGCAGATACGCAGTATTTT.

This clonotype has ten or more counts. V usage is TRBV6-1 and J usage is TRBJ1-1; D is undetermined. V gave up 5 bases and J gave up 5 bases, with 9 bases separating them. The germline V gene encodes CDR1 MNHNS and CDR2 SASEGT. The length of the CDR3 is 12 residues. The CDR3 coding sequence is TGTGCCAGCAGTTTGCAGAGGACTGAAGCTTTCTTT. This codes for CASSLQRTEAFF.

This clonotype was detected a few times. CDR3 loop: CATSDGTRELFF. CDR3 nucleotide sequence: TGTGCCACCAGTGATGGGACTCGGGAGCTGTTTTTT. This chain connects TRBV24-1 to TRBJ2-2; D perhaps matches TRBD2 (6 bases). Germline lookup yields CDR1 KGHDR and CDR2 SFDVKD. This CDR3 has 12 residues. V was trimmed by 3 bases and J by 9 bases, leaving 7 bases between them.

This clonotype was recorded a few times. V gene TRBV11-3 combines with J gene TRBJ2-1, with 10 positions matching TRBD2. The J segment lost 6 bases and the V segment lost 0 bases, leaving 5 bases of the junction unmatched. There are 16 residues in the CDR3. Looked up from germline, CDR1 is SGHNT and CDR2 is YENEEA. DNA for the CDR3: TGTGCCAGCAGCTTAGATAATCTAGCGGGAGCCAATGAGCAGTTCTTC. This sequence encodes CASSLDNLAGANEQFF.

This clonotype was counted only a few times. This rearrangement joins TRBV20-1 to TRBJ1-2; tentative D call: TRBD1 (6 bases). The germline gives CDR1 DFQATT, CDR2 SNEGSKA (reference sequence). The V end lost 3 bases, the J end lost 6 bases, and 17 bases lay between the germline ends. The CDR3 spans 14 residues. CDR3 loop: CSASRQALVNGYTF. The DNA of the CDR3 is TGCAGTGCTAGTCGACAGGCCCTAGTGAATGGCTACACCTTC.

This sequence joins TRBV11-2 and TRBJ2-3; 12 bases map to TRBD2. The CDR3 contains 12 residues. Germline V gene sequence: CDR1 SGHAT, CDR2 FQNNGV. V trimming: 8 bases; J trimming: 14 bases; junction bases outside the gene matches: 8. The CDR3 coding sequence is TGTGCCAGCTCTTCTAGCGGGGGGGTTCGGTATTTT. Translating it yields CASSSSGGVRYF.

This chain joins TRBV7-9 and TRBJ2-5; tentatively, D is TRBD1 (6 bases). V gave up 1 base and J gave up 3 bases, with 9 bases separating them. CDR1 SEHNR and CDR2 FQNEAQ come from the germline V gene (reference sequence). The CDR3 has 14 residues. CDR3 in amino acids: CASSLGGPEETQYF. The CDR3 coding sequence is TGTGCCAGCAGCTTAGGGGGGCCAGAAGAGACCCAGTACTTC. The entire variable domain, with the rest obtained from reference TRBV7-9 and TRBJ2-5, is as follows: DTGVSQNPRHKITKRGQNVTFRCDPISEHNRLYWYRQTLGQGPEFLTYFQNEAQLEKSRLLSDRFSAERPKGSFSTLEIQRTEQGDSAMYLCASSLGGPEETQYFGPGTRLLVL.

V gene TRBV4-1 combines with J gene TRBJ2-3, with TRBD1 as a possible D gene (6 bases). V was clipped by 0 bases and J by 2 bases, with 12 bases between them. Germline CDR1 reads MGHRA; CDR2 reads YSYEKL. The CDR3 is made up of 16 amino acids. This chain's CDR3 is CASSQDPQGPTDTQYF. The CDR3 coding sequence is TGCGCCAGCAGCCAAGATCCCCAGGGGCCCACAGATACGCAGTATTTT.